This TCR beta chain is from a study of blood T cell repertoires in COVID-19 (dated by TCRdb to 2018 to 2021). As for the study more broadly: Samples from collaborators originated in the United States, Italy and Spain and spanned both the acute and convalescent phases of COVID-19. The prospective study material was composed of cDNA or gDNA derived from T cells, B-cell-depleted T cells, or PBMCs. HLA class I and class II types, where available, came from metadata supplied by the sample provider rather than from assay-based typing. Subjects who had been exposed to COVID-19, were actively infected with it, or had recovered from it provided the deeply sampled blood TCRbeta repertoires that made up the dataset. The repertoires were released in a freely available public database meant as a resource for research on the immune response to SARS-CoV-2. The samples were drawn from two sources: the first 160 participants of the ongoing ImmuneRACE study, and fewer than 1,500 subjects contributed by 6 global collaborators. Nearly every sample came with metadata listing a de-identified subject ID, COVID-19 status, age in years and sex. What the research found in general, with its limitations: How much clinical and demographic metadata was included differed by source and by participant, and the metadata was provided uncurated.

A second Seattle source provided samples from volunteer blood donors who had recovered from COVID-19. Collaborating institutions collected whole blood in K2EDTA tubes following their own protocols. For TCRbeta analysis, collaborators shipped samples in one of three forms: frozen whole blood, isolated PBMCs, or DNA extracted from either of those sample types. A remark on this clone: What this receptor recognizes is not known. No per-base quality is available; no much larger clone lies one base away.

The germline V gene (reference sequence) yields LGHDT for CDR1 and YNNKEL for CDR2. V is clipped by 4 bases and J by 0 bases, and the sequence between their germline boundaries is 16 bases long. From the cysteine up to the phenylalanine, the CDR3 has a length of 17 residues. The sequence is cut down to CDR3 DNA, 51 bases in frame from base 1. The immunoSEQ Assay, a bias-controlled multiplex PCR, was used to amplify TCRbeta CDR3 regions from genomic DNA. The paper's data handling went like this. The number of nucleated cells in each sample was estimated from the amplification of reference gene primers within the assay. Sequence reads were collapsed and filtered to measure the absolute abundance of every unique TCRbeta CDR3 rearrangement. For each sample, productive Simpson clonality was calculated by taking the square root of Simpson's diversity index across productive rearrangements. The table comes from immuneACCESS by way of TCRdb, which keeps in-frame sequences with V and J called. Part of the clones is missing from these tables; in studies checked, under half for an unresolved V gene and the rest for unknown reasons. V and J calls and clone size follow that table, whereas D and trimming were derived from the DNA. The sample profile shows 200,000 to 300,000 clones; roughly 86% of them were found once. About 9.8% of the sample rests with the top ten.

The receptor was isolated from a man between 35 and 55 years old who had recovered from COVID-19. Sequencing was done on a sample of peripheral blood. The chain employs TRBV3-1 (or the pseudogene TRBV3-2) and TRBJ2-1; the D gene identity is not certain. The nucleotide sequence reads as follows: TGTGCCAGCAGCCCCCACTTCTACTTGAGCTCCTACAATGAGCAGTTCTTC. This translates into CASSPHFYLSSYNEQFF.